Below are 27 T cell receptor beta chains sequenced from a single sample in a study of regulatory T cells in long-lasting Graves disease (dated by TCRdb to about 2021). The time point label of this sample denotes: newly diagnosed GD, antithyroid drugs for less than 3 months. RNA was extracted from PBMCs in TRIzol for both TCR sequencing and RNA sequencing. The library was obtained by multiplex PCR. This sample was sequenced with an Illumina HiSeq 4000. To build TCR beta libraries, CDR3 regions were amplified by Arm-PCR using iRepertoire HTBI primers. Through fastp at Q25 and MiXCR, TCRdb rebuilt clones from the public reads, retaining in-frame beta chains. Identical CDR3 proteins give one entry, which carries the most common genes and DNA. Across this sample there are 680,000 or so distinct CDR3 sequences, with roughly 15% seen only once. 15% to 20% of the sample lies in the top ten. In addition, the sample was reused for a study of T cells in Graves' hyperthyroidism and ophthalmopathy.

This material consisted of peripheral blood mononuclear cells (PBMCs), taken at new diagnosis, from a patient treated with antithyroid drugs. The receptor source for this set is a woman younger than 45 with Graves disease. Donor details come from another sample of the same person, matched by shared clones.

This clonotype has ten or more counts. This CDR3 reads CASSRAAMMNTEAFF. In nucleotides, the CDR3 is TGTGCCAGCAGCCGGGCGGCGATGATGAACACTGAAGCTTTCTTT. The chain couples TRBV3-1 to TRBJ1-1; D is unresolved. Germline CDR1 is LGHDT and CDR2 is YNNKEL (reference sequence). V was pared by 4 bases and J by 0 bases, with 12 bases between. CDR3 size: 15 residues.

A word on this clonotype: A much larger clone differs from this one at a single base, so this may be a read error. This sequence joins TRBV7-2 and TRBJ2-3; 12 nucleotides agree with TRBD2. V shed 2 bases and J 7 bases; nucleotides not matched to a gene: 4. The CDR3 totals 15 residues. The germline V gene has CDR1 SGHTA and CDR2 FQGNSA. Written as DNA, the CDR3 is TGTGCCAGCAGCTTAAGGCTAGCGGGAGGGCATACGCAGTATTTT. Its translation: CASSLRLAGGHTQYF.

This clonotype was detected many times. The gene calls are TRBV2 and TRBJ2-1, with 7 positions matching TRBD1. The germline gives CDR1 SNHLY, CDR2 FYNNEI. The CDR3 length is 11 residues. Trimming cost V 8 bases and J 9 bases; bases outside gene matches: 4. This CDR3 reads CASVTGTEQFF. CDR3 coding DNA: TGTGCCAGCGTGACAGGGACTGAGCAGTTCTTC.

V and J are TRBV12-3 or TRBV12-4 and TRBJ1-6; 7 bases match TRBD1. CDR3 length: 15 residues. V shed 6 bases and J 14 bases; nucleotides not matched to a gene: 16. CDR3 loop: CASSQGRTGFLSLHF. The CDR3 DNA is TGTGCCAGCAGCCAAGGACGGACAGGTTTTCTTTCCCTCCACTTT.

There are many counts of this clonotype. The chain's CDR3 is CSARVAGGLGEQYF. CDR3 nucleotides: TGCAGTGCTAGAGTGGCGGGAGGGCTAGGGGAGCAGTACTTC. The genes are TRBV20-1 and TRBJ2-7; 9 nucleotides line up with TRBD2. The ends lost 1 base at V and 7 bases at J; junction bases unmatched: 8. This CDR3 has 14 amino acids. The V gene's germline CDR1 is DFQATT and CDR2 SNEGSKA (reference sequence).

This clonotype was observed many times. V gene TRBV6-1 combines with J gene TRBJ1-1; 7 nucleotides align to TRBD1. Germline assignment: CDR1 MNHNS and CDR2 SASEGT. Trimming took 5 bases from V and 5 from J; bases not matched to a gene: 11. CDR3 size: 15 residues. CDR3 sequence reads: CASSPRRDSGTEAFF. For the CDR3, the DNA is TGTGCCAGCAGTCCCAGAAGGGACAGTGGGACTGAAGCTTTCTTT.

This clonotype was seen a handful of times. J is TRBJ1-3 and V is TRBV28, with D uncertain. The CDR3 consists of 15 residues. V shed 3 bases and J shed 2 bases, with 11 bases lying between them. In germline, CDR1 is MDHEN, CDR2 SYDVKM. CDR3 residues: CASSFFTTPGNTIYF. The CDR3 DNA reads as TGTGCCAGCAGTTTCTTCACGACCCCTGGAAACACCATATATTTT.

The gene calls are TRBV13 and TRBJ2-3; D remains ambiguous. The CDR3 runs 12 residues. Trimming cost V 4 bases and J 5 bases, with 7 bases left between them. Germline V lookup: CDR1 PRHDT, CDR2 FYEKMQ (reference sequence). The CDR3 here is CASSYTEDTQYF. CDR3 coding DNA: TGTGCCAGCAGCTATACTGAAGATACGCAGTATTTT.

In its sample, this clonotype was seen a few times. V gene TRBV13 combines with J gene TRBJ1-6; a weak D match, TRBD1 (5 bases). There are 18 residues in the CDR3. Germline V lookup: CDR1 PRHDT, CDR2 FYEKMQ (reference sequence). V lost 5 bases, J lost 0 bases, and 17 bases lay in between. CDR3: CASSPKDILSSYNSPLHF. In DNA form, the CDR3 reads TGTGCCAGCAGCCCGAAGGACATCCTGAGCTCCTATAATTCACCCCTCCACTTT. Full variable domain (rest looked up from reference TRBV13 and TRBJ1-6): AAGVIQSPRHLIKEKRETATLKCYPIPRHDTVYWYQQGPGQDPQFLISFYEKMQSDKGSIPDRFSAQQFSDYHSELNMSSLELGDSALYFCASSPKDILSSYNSPLHFGNGTRLTVT.

The chain recombines TRBV18 with TRBJ2-7; weak D call: TRBD1 (5 bases). The V gene lost 3 bases and the J gene lost 0 bases, with 9 bases spanning the gap. The CDR3 is made up of 14 amino acids. The germline V gene has CDR1 KGHSH and CDR2 LQKENI. For the CDR3, the DNA is TGTGCCAGCTCACCGATGGACAACTCCTACGAGCAGTACTTC. This sequence encodes CASSPMDNSYEQYF.

This clonotype was detected only a few times. The V gene is TRBV3-1, the J gene TRBJ1-5; D is possibly TRBD1 (6 bases). The CDR3 is 15 residues long. Germline V gene data show CDR1 as LGHDT and CDR2 as YNNKEL (reference sequence). Trimming removed 1 base from V and 3 bases from J, with 10 bases in between. CDR3 protein: CASSQGTAINQPQHF. The CDR3 DNA sequence: TGTGCCAGCAGCCAAGGGACAGCTATCAATCAGCCCCAGCATTTT.

This clonotype was observed at least ten times. The chain joins TRBV11-2 to TRBJ2-5; the D gene is possibly TRBD2 (6 bases). Per germline, CDR1 SGHAT and CDR2 FQNNGV. The CDR3 length is 16 residues. The V end was cut by 1 base, the J end by 2 bases, with 14 bases between. The chain's CDR3 is CASSLGFGSGQETQYF. The CDR3 nucleotides are TGTGCCAGCAGCTTAGGATTTGGGAGCGGGCAAGAGACCCAGTACTTC.

The gene calls are TRBV10-3 and TRBJ2-3; D is undetermined. V lost 8 bases to trimming and J lost 1 base, with 10 bases between them. CDR3 length: 13 residues. CDR1 and CDR2 from the germline V gene are ENHRY and SYGVKD. CDR3 nucleotides: TGTGCCATCTCTTTCCGGGGCACAGATACGCAGTATTTT. Translated: CAISFRGTDTQYF.

The genes are TRBV27 and TRBJ2-2; 9 nucleotides agree with TRBD2. CDR1 MNHEY and CDR2 SMNVEV come from the germline V gene (reference sequence). V was clipped by 8 bases and J by 2 bases; unmatched bases: 15. CDR3 length: 18 residues. CDR3 residues: CASRTPLRTSENTGELFF. The CDR3 coding sequence is TGTGCCAGCCGTACCCCCCTTCGGACTAGCGAAAACACCGGGGAGCTGTTTTTT.

This clonotype has a handful of counts. V is TRBV12-3 or TRBV12-4 and J is TRBJ2-5, with D tentatively TRBD2 (5 bases). Deletions cut 2 bases from V and 9 bases from J, with 7 bases between. The CDR3 runs 11 residues. The CDR3 sequence: CASSLSEAQYF. DNA of the CDR3: TGTGCCAGCAGTTTATCGGAGGCCCAGTACTTC.

V usage is TRBV3-1 and J usage is TRBJ2-7; 11 nucleotides align to TRBD2. This CDR3 region has 15 residues. The V gene's germline CDR1 is LGHDT and CDR2 YNNKEL (reference sequence). V lost 3 bases and J lost 2; bases outside the gene matches: 3. The CDR3 DNA sequence: TGTGCCAGCAGCCAGATGGGACTAGCGGCCTACGAGCAGTACTTC. This encodes CASSQMGLAAYEQYF.

There are a few counts of this clonotype. This chain joins TRBV10-3 and TRBJ1-6; no clear D gene. Trimming left V 8 bases short and J 5 bases short, with 19 bases between. Germline CDR1 is ENHRY and CDR2 is SYGVKD. The CDR3 is made up of 16 amino acids. CDR3 in amino acids: CAISNLALSDNSPLHF. DNA of the CDR3: TGTGCCATCTCCAATTTAGCCCTGTCGGATAATTCACCCCTCCACTTT.

V usage is TRBV6-1 and J usage is TRBJ2-7; D unresolved. CDR1 and CDR2 from the germline V gene are MNHNS and SASEGT. V lost 6 bases and J 2 bases, leaving 14 bases between the germline ends. The CDR3 sequence is 14 residues long. The CDR3 nucleotides read TGTGCCAGCAGGACACGAACGCATCCCTACGAGCAGTACTTC. Protein: CASRTRTHPYEQYF.

This clonotype was found once. One junction end disagrees with the germline gene, perhaps due to a read error. The chain is built from TRBV2 and TRBJ2-1, with 16 positions matching TRBD2. Germline values: CDR1 SNHLY, CDR2 FYNNEI. The CDR3 extends over 12 amino acids. The DNA of the CDR3 is TGTGCCAGCACCGGGACTAGCGGGAGGGCCTCCTTC. Translated, it gives CASTGTSGRASF.

The chain has TRBV27 and TRBJ2-5; possibly TRBD2 for D (5 bases). The CDR3 consists of 13 residues. V shed 10 bases and J shed 5 bases, with 17 bases lying between them. CDR1 and CDR2 from the germline V gene are MNHEY and SMNVEV (reference sequence). CDR3 DNA sequence: TGTGCCACCGGGGTGTCGAGGCTTGAGACCCAGTACTTC. This encodes CATGVSRLETQYF.

This clonotype turned up a few times. The CDR3 region is CASSSRNDNEQFF. The CDR3 DNA sequence: TGTGCCAGCAGCTCGCGGAACGACAATGAGCAGTTCTTC. This chain connects TRBV7-3 to TRBJ2-1; no definite D call. CDR3 length equals 13 residues. Between the trimmed V and J ends, which lost 4 bases and 5 bases, there was a span of 9 bases. The germline V gene encodes CDR1 SGHTA and CDR2 FQGTGA.

This clonotype was observed many times. CDR3: CASSLGTTGNQPQHF. CDR3 coding DNA: TGTGCCAGCAGCTTAGGGACAACGGGCAATCAGCCCCAGCATTTT. This chain connects TRBV11-2 to TRBJ1-5; possible D gene TRBD1, 5 bases. The V and J ends lost 1 base and 2 bases respectively, with 9 bases between them. Per the germline V gene, CDR1 is SGHAT and CDR2 is FQNNGV. The CDR3 runs 15 residues.

This clonotype was seen more than once but under ten times. At one of its ends the junction is not consistent with the germline gene, which may arise from a read error. The chain couples TRBV28 to TRBJ1-2; possible D gene TRBD1, 5 bases. This CDR3 is 13 amino acids long. Germline V gene data show CDR1 as MDHEN and CDR2 as SYDVKM. The CDR3, as DNA: TGTGCCAGCAGTTCCCAGGGACCTAAAGGCTACGCCTTC. The encoded protein is CASSSQGPKGYAF.

Written as DNA, the CDR3 is TGCGCCAGCAGCAGACAGATATCCGAGAACTATGGCTACACCTTC. Its protein product is CASSRQISENYGYTF. This chain uses TRBV4-1 with TRBJ1-2; D is perhaps TRBD1 (5 bases). Germline loops: CDR1 MGHRA, CDR2 YSYEKL. The CDR3 contains 15 residues. V was clipped by 5 bases and J by 2 bases, with 15 bases between them.

This clonotype has at least ten counts. As DNA, the CDR3 is TGTGCCAGCAGCACCAGGGTCCTCACTGAAGCTTTCTTT. Amino acids: CASSTRVLTEAFF. The chain links TRBV11-2 to TRBJ1-1, with D tentatively TRBD1 (5 bases). This CDR3 region has 13 residues. Germline V CDR1 and CDR2: SGHAT, FQNNGV. V was clipped by 5 bases and J by 4 bases, with 11 bases between them.

The gene calls are TRBV10-2 and TRBJ2-1; D is possibly TRBD2 (6 bases). The V and J ends lost 0 bases and 9 bases respectively, with 12 bases between them. Looked up from germline, CDR1 is WSHSY and CDR2 is SAAADI. CDR3 size: 14 residues. The CDR3 DNA follows: TGCGCCAGCAGTGAGTCCTGGGGGGAGAGTGAGCAGTTCTTC. It yields the protein CASSESWGESEQFF.

This clonotype turned up a few times. The chain recombines TRBV6-1 with TRBJ1-2; 7 bases map to TRBD1. This CDR3 contains 13 residues. The trim removed 7 bases at V and 1 base at J, leaving 3 bases unmatched. Germline V gene data show CDR1 as MNHNS and CDR2 as SASEGT. The CDR3 loop is CASNRGGNYGYTF. CDR3 nucleotides: TGTGCCAGCAACAGGGGAGGTAACTATGGCTACACCTTC.